The subject of this entry is one T cell receptor (beta chain). This clone was seen only a few times. The antigen it recognizes is unknown. Per-nucleotide qualities are absent, and no much larger clonotype sits a single base away. The entire amount of isolated RNA was reverse transcribed using the High Capacity cDNA Reverse Transcription Kit, so the sequenced TCRB transcripts were expressed ones. Deep immunoSEQ sequencing was applied to naive, central memory and regulatory T cell samples, giving an average of approximately 4 million total reads per sample. After sorted cells were lysed in RLT buffer, RNA was extracted with DNase-treated RNeasy Micro or Mini kits, with the choice depending on cell number. Each cell subset was processed separately to prevent cross-contamination, with patient and healthy donor samples processed together. The immunoSEQ multiplex PCR was used to amplify TCRB sequences from cDNA, yielding 87-bp fragments that span the CDR3 region. Amplicons were sequenced on the Illumina HiSeq platform. In the paper's pipeline: Synthetic template baselines were used to correct PCR bias computationally, reads within Hamming distance 2 were collapsed together, and singletons that could not be merged were discarded. Reads were aligned against IMGT to assign V, D and J genes, CDR3 length and insertions or deletions at six rearrangement sites. Clonotype counts were normalized to sorted cell number within each subset before computing true diversity and Gini coefficients with the tcR R package. The overlap coefficient, calculated on TCRB nucleotide sequences, was used to measure repertoire sharing. What TCRdb holds here is the immuneACCESS table cut down to in-frame rearrangements. Part of the clones is not present; checked against another copy, under half of the missing clones reflect an unresolved V gene, and the others are unexplained. The V and J calls and clone size are taken from that table; D and trimming were inferred from the DNA. A total of some 130,000 clones appear in this sample, around 10% of them only once. Together, the top ten hold 0.6% to 0.9% of the sample.

V and J lose 1 base and 8 bases, and a span of 8 bases separates them. According to the germline V gene (reference sequence), CDR1 reads LNHDA and CDR2 reads SQIVND. The CDR3 numbers 13 residues from cysteine through phenylalanine. The read is trimmed to its CDR3 DNA, 39 bases read in frame from base 1. A single peripheral blood draw of approximately 110 mL on average was collected from each donor into heparinised tubes. Using a panel that included CD45RO, CCR7, CD25, CD127, CD95 and CD27, naive, central memory, regulatory and stem cell-like memory CD4+ T cells were sorted on a BD FACSAria II. A purity above 98% was achieved for all sorted populations. Right away, PBMCs were isolated by Lymphoprep density gradient centrifugation and were stained directly, with no culture step. To minimize batch effects, samples were stained and sorted in pairs, one healthy donor with one patient per experiment. The source of the sample is a study of beta chain features in type 1 diabetes listed by TCRdb under 2018. A note on the overall study: No differences in mean age, gender distribution, total cell number or subset yield were found between patients and healthy donors. Across all samples, 107,917,701 sorted cells were examined, and cell number per subset correlated strongly with RNA yield. Whereas all 30 or so donors provided naive and central memory subsets, regulatory and stem cell-like memory subsets were isolated from just 8 patients and about 8 healthy donors. The study compared the TCRB repertoires of sorted circulating CD4+ T cell subsets in recently diagnosed type 1 diabetes patients with those in matched healthy donors. What the authors observed across the whole study: Naive, central memory and regulatory TCRB repertoires appeared to be more alike among patients than among healthy donors. Shorter templates might have been favored by PCR, but patient and control samples were amplified and corrected together, so both groups would have been affected equally by any skew. Because cDNA rather than genomic DNA was sequenced, highly expressing activated cells could have been over-represented, although no difference in activation and CD3 levels was found between groups. At VDJ recombination sites, type 1 diabetes patients had fewer insertions and more deleted nucleotides, which implies abnormalities in thymic rearrangement. Only small numbers of individuals were included in the HLA sub-analyses, which left unresolved whether HLA type had any influence on TCRB rearrangement. A moderate but significant shortening of TCRB CDR3 length was observed in type 1 diabetes patients in all four CD4+ subsets.

The sequence is built from TRBV19 and TRBJ1-4, with the D gene not confidently named. This receptor was identified in a man aged 25-45 years with type 1 diabetes. The sequencing sample was made of central memory CD4+ T cells from blood. CDR3 sequence: CASSIGRREKLFF. The DNA sequence is given as TGTGCCAGTAGTATAGGGAGGCGGGAAAAACTGTTTTTT. Outside the CDR3, residues come from the reference TRBV19 and TRBJ1-4 proteins, so the full variable domain is: DGGITQSPKYLFRKEGQNVTLSCEQNLNHDAMYWYRQDPGQGLRLIYYSQIVNDFQKGDIAEGYSVSREKKESFPLTVTSAQKNPTAFYLCASSIGRREKLFFGSGTQLSVL.